One sample yielded the 10 T cell receptor beta chains listed below, sequenced in a study of cytomegalovirus exposure and HLA in healthy donors. The primer mix had 60 Vbeta and 13 Jbeta primers. TCRdb keeps only in-frame clones here, not all; method: immunoSEQ multiplex PCR. The table records some 150,000 clones, 65% to 75% of them present only once. The specimen sequenced was PBMCs. These receptors came from a young man in good health and CMV-seronegative.

The chain carries TRBV12-5 and TRBJ2-3; possibly TRBD2 for D (5 bases). The CDR3 is 12 amino acids. Germline lookup yields CDR1 LGHNT and CDR2 FRNRAP. Trimming shortened V by 4 bases and J by 8 bases, and 10 bases separated the two germline ends. The CDR3 loop reads CASGSGMGTQYF. Here the CDR3 DNA reads TGTGCTAGTGGTTCCGGGATGGGTACGCAGTATTTT. The full variable domain, with the rest looked up from reference TRBV12-5 and TRBJ2-3, is DARVTQTPRHKVTEMGQEVTMRCQPILGHNTVFWYRQTMMQGLELLAYFRNRAPLDDSGMPKDRFSAEMPDATLATLKIQPSEPRDSAVYFCASGSGMGTQYFGPGTRLTVL.

The chain uses TRBV6-5 and TRBJ2-7; TRBD2 matches 11 bases. Germline assignment: CDR1 MNHEY and CDR2 SVGAGI. The CDR3 is 15 residues long. Trimming removed 6 bases from V and 4 bases from J; junction bases left unmatched: 8. As DNA, the CDR3 is TGTGCCAGCAGCCCGACAGGGACTAGCGGTTACGAGCAGTACTTC. Protein sequence: CASSPTGTSGYEQYF.

In this sample, this clone turned up once. The genes are TRBV11-2 and TRBJ2-7, with D hard to call. This CDR3 region has 15 residues. The ends were cut back, 1 base at V and 2 bases at J, with 12 bases in the middle. Germline CDR1 and CDR2: SGHAT and FQNNGV. The CDR3 spells CASSLAPDPTYEQYF. The DNA of the CDR3 is TGTGCCAGCAGCTTAGCCCCCGATCCTACCTACGAGCAGTACTTC.

The chain uses TRBV5-4 and TRBJ2-5; D may be TRBD1 (5 bases). The CDR3 sequence is 14 residues long. V was shortened by 1 base and J by 2 bases, with 9 bases between the two germline ends. From germline, CDR1 is SGHNT and CDR2 YYREEE (reference sequence). CDR3 amino acids: CASSLLSGQETQYF. CDR3 nucleotides: TGTGCCAGCAGCTTGCTTTCAGGGCAAGAGACCCAGTACTTC.

This clone was counted a single time. The chain combines TRBV28 with TRBJ1-5; perhaps TRBD1 as D (6 bases). The V gene lost 5 bases and the J gene lost 4 bases, with 18 bases spanning the gap. Germline CDR1 is MDHEN and CDR2 is SYDVKM. This CDR3 comprises 16 residues. CDR3 sequence reads: CASSPADGTLNQPQHF. The CDR3 DNA reads as TGTGCCAGCAGTCCCGCCGACGGGACACTTAATCAGCCCCAGCATTTT. The whole variable domain, filled in from reference TRBV28 and TRBJ1-5, reads DVKVTQSSRYLVKRTGEKVFLECVQDMDHENMFWYRQDPGLGLRLIYFSYDVKMKEKGDIPEGYSVSREKKERFSLILESASTNQTSMYLCASSPADGTLNQPQHFGDGTRLSIL.

The V and J genes are TRBV11-2 and TRBJ1-1; TRBD1 agrees at 8 bases. Germline V lookup: CDR1 SGHAT, CDR2 FQNNGV. The CDR3 is 15 residues long. The V gene end was trimmed by 3 bases and the J gene end by 1 base; junction bases not matched to a gene: 4. This CDR3 is CASSFRTGSNTEAFF. For the CDR3, the DNA is TGTGCCAGCAGCTTTAGGACAGGGTCGAACACTGAAGCTTTCTTT. Combining the CDR3 with reference TRBV11-2 and TRBJ1-1 gives the whole variable domain EAGVAQSPRYKIIEKRQSVAFWCNPISGHATLYWYQQILGQGPKLLIQFQNNGVVDDSQLPKDRFSAERLKGVDSTLKIQPAKLEDSAVYLCASSFRTGSNTEAFFGQGTRLTVV.

The chain is built from TRBV5-1 and TRBJ2-1, with D possibly matching TRBD1 (7 bases). CDR3 length: 14 residues. The V and J ends lost 1 base and 6 bases respectively, with 11 bases between them. CDR1 SGHRS and CDR2 YFSETQ come from the germline V gene. This CDR3 is CASSLRGTVNEQFF. The DNA for the CDR3 is TGCGCCAGCAGCTTGCGGGGGACAGTCAATGAGCAGTTCTTC.

V is TRBV9 and J is TRBJ1-6, with TRBD1 identical over 9 bases. Per the germline V gene, CDR1 is SGDLS and CDR2 is YYNGEE. There are 17 residues in the CDR3. Trimming took 3 bases from V and 9 from J; bases not matched to a gene: 13. CDR3 coding DNA: TGTGCCAGCAGCGCAAGGGCCGTACAGGGGGCTAGTTCACCCCTCCACTTT. Protein product: CASSARAVQGASSPLHF.

The rearrangement links TRBV6-5 to TRBJ2-5; D is perhaps TRBD2 (7 bases). Trimming stripped 6 bases from V and 1 base from J, with 12 bases between. CDR3 length: 14 residues. The germline CDR1 and CDR2 sequences are MNHEY and SVGAGI. The CDR3 protein is CASSPRGAQETQYF. The CDR3 nucleotides are TGTGCCAGCAGCCCCCGGGGGGCCCAAGAGACCCAGTACTTC.

V and J are TRBV5-4 and TRBJ2-5; TRBD2 is a possible D gene (6 bases). Trimming removed 3 bases from V and 1 base from J, with 7 bases in between. CDR1 and CDR2 (germline): SGHNT, YYREEE (reference sequence). The length of the CDR3 is 13 residues. CDR3 loop: CASSWDFQETQYF. Here the CDR3 DNA reads TGTGCCAGCAGCTGGGACTTCCAAGAGACCCAGTACTTC.